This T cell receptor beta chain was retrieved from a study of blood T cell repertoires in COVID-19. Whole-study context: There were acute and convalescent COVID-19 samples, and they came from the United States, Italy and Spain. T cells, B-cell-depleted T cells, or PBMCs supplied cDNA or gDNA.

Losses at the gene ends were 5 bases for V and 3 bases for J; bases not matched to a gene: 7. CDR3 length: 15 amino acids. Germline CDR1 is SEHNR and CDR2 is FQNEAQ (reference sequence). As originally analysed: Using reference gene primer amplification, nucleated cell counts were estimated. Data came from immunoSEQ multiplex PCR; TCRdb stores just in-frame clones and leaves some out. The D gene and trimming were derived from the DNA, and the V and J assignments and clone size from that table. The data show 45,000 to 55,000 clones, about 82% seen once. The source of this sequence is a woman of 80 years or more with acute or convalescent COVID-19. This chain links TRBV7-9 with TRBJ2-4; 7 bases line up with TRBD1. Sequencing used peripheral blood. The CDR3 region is CASSATRTGKNIQYF. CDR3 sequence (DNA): TGTGCCAGCAGCGCCACAAGGACAGGCAAAAACATTCAGTACTTC. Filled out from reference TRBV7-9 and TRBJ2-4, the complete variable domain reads DTGVSQNPRHKITKRGQNVTFRCDPISEHNRLYWYRQTLGQGPEFLTYFQNEAQLEKSRLLSDRFSAERPKGSFSTLEIQRTEQGDSAMYLCASSATRTGKNIQYFGAGTRLSVL.